What follows are 23 T cell receptor beta chains derived from one specimen sequenced in a study of T cell responses to AZD1222 COVID-19 vaccine. Repertoires were generated with immunoSEQ multiplex PCR, while TCRdb's copy carries only in-frame clones and drops some. Here the sample spans about 140,000 clones, roughly 89% being singletons. Sequencing was performed on peripheral blood, taken on day 0 of AZD1222 vaccination. The receptors were sampled from an adult in good health.

The chain couples TRBV7-9 to TRBJ1-2; the D gene is possibly TRBD1 (5 bases). The V end lost 0 bases, the J end lost 4 bases, and 18 bases lay between the germline ends. The germline gives CDR1 SEHNR, CDR2 FQNEAQ (reference sequence). The CDR3 consists of 17 residues. DNA for the CDR3: TGTGCCAGCAGCTTAGCTGCCAGGGAGTCGGTCTTCTATGGCTACACCTTC. This sequence encodes CASSLAARESVFYGYTF. Full variable domain (missing parts from reference TRBV7-9 and TRBJ1-2): DTGVSQNPRHKITKRGQNVTFRCDPISEHNRLYWYRQTLGQGPEFLTYFQNEAQLEKSRLLSDRFSAERPKGSFSTLEIQRTEQGDSAMYLCASSLAARESVFYGYTFGSGTRLTVV.

This rearrangement joins TRBV6-5 to TRBJ1-2; 9 nucleotides agree with TRBD1. The germline V gene encodes CDR1 MNHEY and CDR2 SVGAGI. Trimming took 5 bases from V and 2 from J; bases not matched to a gene: 3. This CDR3 spans 14 amino acids. The CDR3 protein is CASSPGTGNYGYTF. The DNA for the CDR3 is TGTGCCAGCAGTCCCGGGACAGGGAACTATGGCTACACCTTC.

In its sample, this clone was seen a few times. V is TRBV6-4 and J is TRBJ2-1; 7 bases are shared with TRBD2. This CDR3 has 15 residues. Per the germline V gene, CDR1 is MRHNA and CDR2 is SNTAGT. J lost 5 bases, V lost 2 bases, and 6 bases had no gene match. The chain's CDR3 is CASSDTSEMNNEQFF. The DNA for the CDR3 is TGTGCCAGCAGTGACACTAGCGAAATGAACAATGAGCAGTTCTTC.

The chain couples TRBV6-2 or TRBV6-3 to TRBJ2-2; TRBD2 agrees at 12 bases. Germline V gene data show CDR1 as MNHEY and CDR2 as SVGEGT. The CDR3 loop spans 18 amino acids. The junction had 10 bases not matched to a gene; V was cut back by 2 bases and J by 6 bases. The CDR3 here is CASSYPSGRAGPAGELFF. CDR3 sequence (DNA): TGTGCCAGCAGTTACCCTAGCGGGAGGGCGGGTCCGGCCGGGGAGCTGTTTTTT.

V is TRBV30 and J is TRBJ1-6; 10 positions agree with TRBD1. Germline assignment: CDR1 GTSNPN and CDR2 SVGIG (reference sequence). V was pared by 6 bases and J by 9 bases, with 5 bases of the junction left unmatched. The CDR3 consists of 13 residues. This CDR3 is CACRQGAASPLHF. The CDR3 nucleotides are TGTGCCTGCCGACAGGGGGCGGCTTCACCCCTCCACTTT.

The genes are TRBV7-2 and TRBJ2-3, with D unresolved. This CDR3 has 14 residues. Germline V gene sequence: CDR1 SGHTA, CDR2 FQGNSA. V lost 0 bases and J lost 2, with 6 bases in between. The CDR3 protein is CASSLAGSTDTQYF. The CDR3 region has the DNA TGTGCCAGCAGCTTAGCGGGTTCCACAGATACGCAGTATTTT.

The chain is built from TRBV28 and TRBJ2-3; no clear D gene. Germline lookup yields CDR1 MDHEN and CDR2 SYDVKM. V shed 5 bases and J shed 3 bases, with 18 bases lying between them. This CDR3 is 16 amino acids long. The CDR3 bases are TGTGCCAGCAGTCCCCTGCAGGTTGGGAAGACAGATACGCAGTATTTT. It translates to CASSPLQVGKTDTQYF.

The CDR3 reads CASSEGAGQPQHF. The CDR3 nucleotides read TGCGCCAGCAGTGAAGGGGCGGGTCAGCCCCAGCATTTT. This rearrangement joins TRBV10-2 to TRBJ1-5; tentatively, D is TRBD1 (5 bases). Germline CDR1 reads WSHSY; CDR2 reads SAAADI. The CDR3 has 13 residues. V dropped 3 bases and J dropped 6 bases, with 9 bases sitting between them.

The chain couples TRBV19 to TRBJ1-1; D uncertain. CDR1 is LNHDA and CDR2 is SQIVND in the germline V gene (reference sequence). V lost 6 bases to trimming and J lost 3 bases, with 17 bases between them. This CDR3 contains 15 residues. The CDR3 region has the DNA TGTGCCAGTAGACCCGAAGAGGGAGGACACACTGAAGCTTTCTTT. This translates into CASRPEEGGHTEAFF.

The sample holds one count of this clone. V is TRBV27 and J is TRBJ2-1; no definite D call. CDR1 MNHEY and CDR2 SMNVEV come from the germline V gene (reference sequence). CDR3 length: 11 amino acids. The V gene lost 2 bases and the J gene lost 6 bases, with 2 bases spanning the gap. The CDR3 is CASSLSNEQFF. DNA of the CDR3: TGTGCCAGCAGTTTAAGCAATGAGCAGTTCTTC.

This chain joins TRBV11-3 and TRBJ2-1; 8 bases line up with TRBD2. Germline-derived CDR1 and CDR2 are SGHNT and YENEEA. There are 17 residues in the CDR3. After removal of 1 base from V and 0 bases from J, the junction contained 5 bases not matched to a gene. The CDR3 coding sequence is TGTGCCAGCAGCTTAGGGGCGGCGGGAGGCTCCTACAATGAGCAGTTCTTC. Its translation is CASSLGAAGGSYNEQFF.

The V and J genes are TRBV27 and TRBJ2-7; D possibly corresponds to TRBD1 (6 bases). This CDR3 region has 16 residues. The germline gives CDR1 MNHEY, CDR2 SMNVEV (reference sequence). The ends were cut back, 0 bases at V and 0 bases at J, with 12 bases in the middle. The DNA for the CDR3 is TGTGCCAGCAGTTTATCTAGGGGGAGAGGCTCCTACGAGCAGTACTTC. This sequence encodes CASSLSRGRGSYEQYF.

This clone was seen a single time. The rearrangement uses TRBV19 and TRBJ2-3; D may be TRBD1 (6 bases). V was shortened by 9 bases and J by 3 bases, with 16 bases between the two germline ends. The CDR3 contains 14 residues. Germline assignment: CDR1 LNHDA and CDR2 SQIVND (reference sequence). CDR3 DNA: TGTGCCAGCACTCTTGAGGGGGTGACAGATACGCAGTATTTT. Translation: CASTLEGVTDTQYF.

J is TRBJ1-1 and V is TRBV5-4; TRBD1 matches 9 bases. Germline V lookup: CDR1 SGHNT, CDR2 YYREEE (reference sequence). The ends lost 3 bases at V and 4 bases at J; junction bases unmatched: 4. The CDR3 is 14 amino acids. The CDR3 spells CASSSTGGGTEAFF. CDR3 bases: TGTGCCAGCAGCTCGACAGGGGGGGGCACTGAAGCTTTCTTT.

In this sample, this clone turned up a few times. The chain is built from TRBV3-1 (or the pseudogene TRBV3-2) and TRBJ1-1; D call uncertain. Germline V lookup: CDR1 LGHDT, CDR2 YNNKEL (reference sequence). CDR3 length equals 13 residues. V was trimmed by 4 bases and J by 3 bases, leaving 9 bases between them. As DNA, the CDR3 is TGTGCCAGCAGCCGGAGACACCACACTGAAGCTTTCTTT. Its translation is CASSRRHHTEAFF.

This clone occurred once. The chain has TRBV27 and TRBJ1-2; no clear D. The CDR3 loop spans 13 amino acids. Per the germline V gene, CDR1 is MNHEY and CDR2 is SMNVEV (reference sequence). Trimming left V 6 bases short and J 8 bases short, with 16 bases between. CDR3 sequence: CASRPYTLGGYTF. CDR3 sequence (DNA): TGTGCCAGCAGGCCCTATACCCTGGGGGGCTACACCTTC.

The rearrangement joins TRBV28 to TRBJ2-5; possibly TRBD1 for D (6 bases). This CDR3 has 14 residues. Trimming stripped 5 bases from V and 1 base from J, with 11 bases between. CDR1 and CDR2 from the germline V gene are MDHEN and SYDVKM. The CDR3 coding sequence is TGTGCCAGCAGTGTCTGGGGGCTCCAAGAGACCCAGTACTTC. Amino acids: CASSVWGLQETQYF.

The chain carries TRBV11-2 and TRBJ1-2; D might be TRBD1 (6 bases). Germline V gene lookup returns CDR1 SGHAT and CDR2 FQNNGV. This CDR3 is built from 14 residues. The germline V and J ends were trimmed by 5 bases and 3 bases, with 13 bases remaining between them. The CDR3, as DNA: TGTGCCAGCAGCCCAGGGGCAGGGCACTATGGCTACACCTTC. This encodes CASSPGAGHYGYTF.

The chain combines TRBV5-1 with TRBJ2-7; D uncertain. Trimming pared 0 bases from V and 2 bases from J, leaving 12 bases between. The CDR3 has 15 amino acids. The V gene's germline CDR1 is SGHRS and CDR2 YFSETQ. The chain's CDR3 is CASSLGYKGPYEQYF. For the CDR3, the DNA is TGCGCCAGCAGCTTGGGATACAAAGGGCCCTACGAGCAGTACTTC. The full variable domain, completed using reference TRBV5-1 and TRBJ2-7, is KAGVTQTPRYLIKTRGQQVTLSCSPISGHRSVSWYQQTPGQGLQFLFEYFSETQRNKGNFPGRFSGRQFSNSRSEMNVSTLELGDSALYLCASSLGYKGPYEQYFGPGTRLTVT.

The genes are TRBV7-9 and TRBJ2-1; 9 bases align to TRBD2. This CDR3 has 17 residues. Germline V gene sequence: CDR1 SEHNR, CDR2 FQNEAQ (reference sequence). The trim removed 5 bases at V and 4 bases at J, leaving 12 bases unmatched. CDR3 bases: TGTGCCAGCAGCCCCCCGCGGGCTAGCGGGGTGTACAATGAGCAGTTCTTC. The encoded protein is CASSPPRASGVYNEQFF.

Concerning this clone: Other DNA sequences in this sample translate to the same CDR3. The chain has TRBV9 and TRBJ2-3; D is perhaps TRBD2 (5 bases). Germline assignment: CDR1 SGDLS and CDR2 YYNGEE. CDR3 length: 13 amino acids. The V and J ends lost 0 bases and 3 bases respectively, with 5 bases between them. The CDR3 DNA reads as TGTGCCAGCAGCGTAGGCGGGACAGATACGCAGTATTTT. Protein sequence: CASSVGGTDTQYF.

V gene TRBV28 combines with J gene TRBJ1-5, with a weak D call TRBD1 (5 bases). Per the germline V gene, CDR1 is MDHEN and CDR2 is SYDVKM. CDR3 size: 15 residues. V lost 3 bases and J lost 5, with 14 bases in between. The CDR3 is CASSLWGRLDQPQHF. CDR3 DNA sequence: TGTGCCAGCAGTTTGTGGGGGAGGTTGGATCAGCCCCAGCATTTT.

There are a few counts of this clone. V is TRBV6-5 and J is TRBJ2-5, with D possibly matching TRBD1 (5 bases). Germline CDR1 MNHEY, CDR2 SVGAGI. The ends were cut back, 2 bases at V and 5 bases at J, with 12 bases in the middle. This CDR3 is 14 amino acids long. CDR3 in amino acids: CASSYKGNGETQYF. The DNA for the CDR3 is TGTGCCAGCAGTTACAAGGGGAACGGCGAGACCCAGTACTTC.